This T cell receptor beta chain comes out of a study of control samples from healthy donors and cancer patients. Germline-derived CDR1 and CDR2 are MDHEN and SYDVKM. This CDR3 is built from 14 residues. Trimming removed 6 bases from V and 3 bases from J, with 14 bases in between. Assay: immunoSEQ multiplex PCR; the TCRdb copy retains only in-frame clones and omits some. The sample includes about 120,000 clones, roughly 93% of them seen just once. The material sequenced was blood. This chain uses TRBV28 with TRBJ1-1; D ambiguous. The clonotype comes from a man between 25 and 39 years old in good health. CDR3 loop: CASSPLSRDTEAFF. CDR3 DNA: TGTGCCAGCAGCCCCCTTAGTCGGGACACTGAAGCTTTCTTT.